Each of the 10 T cell receptor beta chains below was sequenced from the same sample in a study of cytomegalovirus exposure and HLA in healthy donors. The study ran its PCR with 60 Vbeta and 13 Jbeta primers. The method was immunoSEQ multiplex PCR; TCRdb's version includes in-frame clones alone and lacks a portion of them. The profile shows around 150,000 clones, 80% of them singletons. Sequenced sample: PBMCs. The source is a man between 25 and 39 years old in good health.

This clone has only a few counts. The V and J genes are TRBV28 and TRBJ2-7, with 7 nucleotides matching TRBD1. Germline CDR1 MDHEN, CDR2 SYDVKM. This CDR3 has 18 residues. Trimming cost V 7 bases and J 1 base; bases outside gene matches: 19. CDR3 sequence reads: CASTHTGQKGSPSYEQYF. DNA of the CDR3: TGTGCCAGCACCCATACGGGACAGAAAGGTTCTCCATCCTACGAGCAGTACTTC.

The chain couples TRBV4-1 to TRBJ2-3; 10 nucleotides agree with TRBD2. CDR1 MGHRA and CDR2 YSYEKL come from the germline V gene. With V trimmed by 0 bases and J by 6 bases, 6 bases remained unmatched. The CDR3 sequence is 16 residues long. CDR3 protein: CASSQEPAGGYDTQYF. CDR3 DNA sequence: TGCGCCAGCAGCCAAGAACCAGCGGGAGGGTACGATACGCAGTATTTT.

The CDR3 nucleotides are TGTGCCAGCATGACCAGGGACAGGGAGTTGGACATTCAGTACTTC. It translates to CASMTRDRELDIQYF. This chain uses TRBV6-5 with TRBJ2-4; the match to TRBD1 covers 9 bases. Germline V gene data show CDR1 as MNHEY and CDR2 as SVGAGI. This CDR3 is built from 15 residues. The V segment lost 7 bases and the J segment 8 bases; nucleotides outside the gene matches: 12.

This clone showed up just a few times. This rearrangement joins TRBV5-1 to TRBJ2-1; 10 bases align to TRBD2. V lost 1 base to trimming and J lost 6 bases; unmatched junction nucleotides: 4. Germline-derived CDR1 and CDR2 are SGHRS and YFSETQ. CDR3 size: 15 residues. CDR3 bases: TGCGCCAGCAGCTTGAAACTAGCGGGGAGCAATGAGCAGTTCTTC. Translating gives CASSLKLAGSNEQFF. Variable domain in full (rest from reference TRBV5-1 and TRBJ2-1): KAGVTQTPRYLIKTRGQQVTLSCSPISGHRSVSWYQQTPGQGLQFLFEYFSETQRNKGNFPGRFSGRQFSNSRSEMNVSTLELGDSALYLCASSLKLAGSNEQFFGPGTRLTVL.

The chain employs TRBV9 and TRBJ2-1; 7 positions match TRBD1. The CDR3 has 16 residues. With 3 bases clipped from V and 7 bases from J, the junction kept 13 bases outside the gene matches. CDR1 SGDLS and CDR2 YYNGEE come from the germline V gene. The CDR3 is CASSAGQLLVSNEQFF. In nucleotides, the CDR3 is TGTGCCAGCAGCGCGGGACAGCTCCTCGTAAGTAATGAGCAGTTCTTC.

With respect to this clone: Distinct nucleotide sequences in the sample also encode this CDR3. The V gene is TRBV18, the J gene TRBJ1-5, with 10 bases identical to TRBD1. Trimming cost V 6 bases and J 7 bases; bases outside gene matches: 6. The CDR3 covers 14 residues. Per germline, CDR1 KGHSH and CDR2 LQKENI. The CDR3 sequence is CASSPGTGEQPQHF. The CDR3 DNA sequence: TGTGCCAGCTCCCCCGGGACAGGGGAACAGCCCCAGCATTTT.

This chain connects TRBV7-9 to TRBJ1-3, with TRBD1 as a possible D gene (5 bases). The CDR3 is 17 residues long. V lost 0 bases and J 3 bases, leaving 15 bases between the germline ends. In germline, CDR1 is SEHNR, CDR2 FQNEAQ (reference sequence). DNA of the CDR3: TGTGCCAGCAGCTTAGCGCACGGGGGTTCAGATGGAAACACCATATATTTT. Translating gives CASSLAHGGSDGNTIYF.

The genes are TRBV28 and TRBJ2-4; possible D gene TRBD2, 5 bases. Germline-derived CDR1 and CDR2 are MDHEN and SYDVKM. The CDR3 consists of 15 residues. V dropped 6 bases and J dropped 3 bases, with 15 bases sitting between them. The CDR3 sequence is CASRDTGFVKNIQYF. DNA for the CDR3: TGTGCCAGCAGGGATACGGGGTTTGTCAAAAACATTCAGTACTTC.

CDR3 in amino acids: CASSPFVRAQYF. The DNA of the CDR3 is TGTGCCAGCAGCCCCTTTGTAAGAGCGCAGTATTTT. This sequence joins TRBV7-2 and TRBJ2-3, with no clear D. CDR1 is SGHTA and CDR2 is FQGNSA in the germline V gene. CDR3 length: 12 amino acids. The ends were cut back, 5 bases at V and 10 bases at J, with 13 bases in the middle.

This clone was counted a few times. The chain joins TRBV5-1 to TRBJ2-7; 11 bases are shared with TRBD2. Germline lookup yields CDR1 SGHRS and CDR2 YFSETQ. The CDR3 is 15 amino acids. The J segment lost 0 bases and the V segment lost 3 bases, leaving 2 bases of the junction unmatched. For the CDR3, the DNA is TGCGCCAGCAGCTCCCTAGCGGGAGGCTCCTACGAGCAGTACTTC. This translates into CASSSLAGGSYEQYF. Based on the CDR3 plus reference TRBV5-1 and TRBJ2-7, the full variable domain is KAGVTQTPRYLIKTRGQQVTLSCSPISGHRSVSWYQQTPGQGLQFLFEYFSETQRNKGNFPGRFSGRQFSNSRSEMNVSTLELGDSALYLCASSSLAGGSYEQYFGPGTRLTVT.